Following are 2 T cell receptor beta chains from one sample sequenced in a study of Graves' ophthalmopathy and Graves' hyperthyroidism. Amplification from RNA transcripts yielded the TCR beta CDR3 regions. The workflow started with a first-round RT-PCR run with HTBI primers and then moved on to a second-round multiplex PCR. Via MiXCR, TCRdb re-called the multiplex PCR reads, giving one row per CDR3 protein. The profile shows around 400,000 distinct CDR3 sequences, 21% of them singletons. Sequencing was carried out using peripheral blood. The receptors come from a woman aged 18-30 years with stable Graves' hyperthyroidism.

This chain joins TRBV6-1 and TRBJ2-2, with TRBD1 as a possible D gene (6 bases). Germline lookup yields CDR1 MNHNS and CDR2 SASEGT. The V end was cut by 7 bases, the J end by 6 bases, with 21 bases between. The CDR3 is 16 amino acids. CDR3 amino acids: CASTRSGRGRSGELFF. As DNA, the CDR3 is TGTGCCAGCACACGTTCGGGCAGGGGAAGGTCCGGGGAGCTGTTTTTT.

This clonotype appeared many times. V usage is TRBV5-1 and J usage is TRBJ2-7, with 8 bases aligning to TRBD2. The CDR3 is 15 amino acids. The V and J ends lost 0 bases and 3 bases, in that order; junction bases with no gene match: 5. CDR1 SGHRS and CDR2 YFSETQ come from the germline V gene. The CDR3 region is CASSLGPGGDYEQYF. Written as DNA, the CDR3 is TGCGCCAGCAGCTTGGGACCGGGAGGGGACTACGAGCAGTACTTC. Supplemented by reference TRBV5-1 and TRBJ2-7, the full variable domain reads KAGVTQTPRYLIKTRGQQVTLSCSPISGHRSVSWYQQTPGQGLQFLFEYFSETQRNKGNFPGRFSGRQFSNSRSEMNVSTLELGDSALYLCASSLGPGGDYEQYFGPGTRLTVT.